These 18 T cell receptor beta chains originate from one sample sequenced in a study of siplizumab effects on memory and regulatory T cells. Sequencing was performed with immunoSEQ multiplex PCR; in TCRdb, only in-frame clones are kept and a portion is missing. The sample yields under 100,000 clones, around 94% seen once. The sequenced sample consisted of non-Treg CD4+ T cells sorted from blood. Receptors were obtained from a human donor in good health.

The V call is TRBV4-1, the J call TRBJ2-3; perhaps TRBD1 as D (5 bases). The ends were cut back, 1 base at V and 8 bases at J, with 16 bases in the middle. This CDR3 spans 15 amino acids. Germline loops: CDR1 MGHRA, CDR2 YSYEKL. The CDR3 is CASSQVGLGQGTQYF. DNA for the CDR3: TGCGCCAGCAGCCAAGTAGGTCTCGGGCAGGGTACGCAGTATTTT.

This clone was observed a few times. The chain links TRBV27 to TRBJ1-5, with D tentatively TRBD1 (5 bases). Germline assignment: CDR1 MNHEY and CDR2 SMNVEV (reference sequence). The length of the CDR3 is 14 residues. Trimming left V 6 bases short and J 2 bases short, with 11 bases between. The CDR3 DNA reads TGTGCCAGCAGCGCCCTCAGGGGCAATCAGCCCCAGCATTTT. Its translation: CASSALRGNQPQHF.

This clone was seen just once. V and J are TRBV2 and TRBJ2-3; 8 positions match TRBD2. The ends lost 4 bases at V and 0 bases at J; junction bases unmatched: 3. The CDR3 consists of 15 residues. From germline, CDR1 is SNHLY and CDR2 FYNNEI. CDR3 sequence reads: CASSGRGRSTDTQYF. CDR3 DNA sequence: TGTGCCAGCAGTGGACGCGGGAGGAGCACAGATACGCAGTATTTT.

The V gene is TRBV5-1, the J gene TRBJ2-1, with 13 bases identical to TRBD2. The CDR3 consists of 15 residues. Germline V gives CDR1 SGHRS, CDR2 YFSETQ. V shed 3 bases and J 6 bases; nucleotides not matched to a gene: 3. CDR3 sequence: CASSSGLAGRNEQFF. The CDR3 DNA reads TGCGCCAGCAGCTCGGGACTAGCGGGACGCAATGAGCAGTTCTTC.

The rearrangement links TRBV5-1 to TRBJ2-5; the D is unclear. CDR1 SGHRS and CDR2 YFSETQ come from the germline V gene. V shed 1 base and J shed 5 bases, with 12 bases lying between them. The CDR3 runs 14 residues. The DNA for the CDR3 is TGCGCCAGCAGCTTGACGTCCCGGCGGGAGACCCAGTACTTC. Its translation: CASSLTSRRETQYF. Full variable domain (remainder filled in from reference TRBV5-1 and TRBJ2-5): KAGVTQTPRYLIKTRGQQVTLSCSPISGHRSVSWYQQTPGQGLQFLFEYFSETQRNKGNFPGRFSGRQFSNSRSEMNVSTLELGDSALYLCASSLTSRRETQYFGPGTRLLVL.

The chain has TRBV9 and TRBJ1-1, with 8 bases aligning to TRBD1. The CDR3 length is 15 residues. Trimming removed 0 bases from V and 6 bases from J; junction bases left unmatched: 7. The V gene's germline CDR1 is SGDLS and CDR2 YYNGEE. The CDR3 sequence: CASSVAGQGWAEAFF. DNA of the CDR3: TGTGCCAGCAGCGTAGCAGGACAGGGTTGGGCTGAAGCTTTCTTT.

As for this clone: The same CDR3 arises from other DNA sequences in this sample as well. The chain uses TRBV28 and TRBJ1-2; D ambiguous. V was trimmed by 1 base and J by 4 bases, leaving 4 bases between them. The CDR3 spans 12 residues. In germline, CDR1 is MDHEN, CDR2 SYDVKM. The CDR3 here is CASSLSGYGYTF. The CDR3 nucleotides read TGTGCCAGCAGTTTATCCGGCTATGGCTACACCTTC.

The chain links TRBV9 to TRBJ1-1, with 9 bases identical to TRBD1. The V gene's germline CDR1 is SGDLS and CDR2 YYNGEE. Trimming at V came to 6 bases and at J to 3 bases, leaving 27 bases not matched to a gene. This CDR3 region has 21 residues. The CDR3 region has the DNA TGTGCCAGCACCAAAAACCCCGGGTGGGGACAGGGTCGTGGTAGGGACACTGAAGCTTTCTTT. Its translation is CASTKNPGWGQGRGRDTEAFF.

This chain uses TRBV7-6 with TRBJ1-2; TRBD1 matches 8 bases. In germline, CDR1 is SGHVS, CDR2 FNYEAQ. CDR3 length: 13 residues. V gave up 5 bases and J gave up 8 bases; unmatched junction bases: 7. The CDR3 DNA follows: TGTGCCAGCAGCCAAGGACAGGGCACGGGCTACACCTTC. It codes for CASSQGQGTGYTF.

The chain uses TRBV11-2 and TRBJ1-4; a possible D gene is TRBD1 (5 bases). Trimming shortened V by 6 bases and J by 3 bases, and 20 bases separated the two germline ends. Germline V gives CDR1 SGHAT, CDR2 FQNNGV. This CDR3 spans 17 amino acids. CDR3 residues: CASSPRGSWGANEKLFF. The CDR3 DNA is TGTGCCAGCAGTCCCCGGGGGTCATGGGGGGCTAATGAAAAACTGTTTTTT.

The genes are TRBV19 and TRBJ1-1; TRBD1 might be the D (5 bases). Germline V gene data show CDR1 as LNHDA and CDR2 as SQIVND (reference sequence). The germline V and J ends were trimmed by 4 bases and 6 bases, with 9 bases remaining between them. The CDR3 covers 12 residues. CDR3 in DNA: TGTGCCAGTAGTACCGGGACCCCTGAAGCTTTCTTT. Translated, it gives CASSTGTPEAFF.

The chain combines TRBV19 with TRBJ1-1; a possible D gene is TRBD1 (5 bases). The CDR3 length is 11 residues. The V end was cut by 7 bases, the J end by 3 bases, with 6 bases between. In germline, CDR1 is LNHDA, CDR2 SQIVND (reference sequence). The CDR3 reads CASKGYTEAFF. The CDR3 region has the DNA TGTGCCAGTAAGGGGTACACTGAAGCTTTCTTT.

The chain couples TRBV29-1 to TRBJ1-1; no firm D call. CDR1 and CDR2 (germline): SQVTM, ANQGSEA. V was clipped by 7 bases and J by 3 bases, with 12 bases between them. There are 12 residues in the CDR3. CDR3 region: CSAPGSDTEAFF. Written as DNA, the CDR3 is TGCAGCGCCCCAGGTAGCGACACTGAAGCTTTCTTT.

The chain recombines TRBV15 with TRBJ2-1; a possible D gene is TRBD2 (5 bases). The CDR3 totals 15 residues. The germline V gene encodes CDR1 LNHNV and CDR2 YYDKDF (reference sequence). Trimming cost V 3 bases and J 3 bases, with 12 bases left between them. CDR3 loop: CATSSPRGNYNEQFF. As DNA, the CDR3 is TGTGCCACCAGCAGCCCCAGAGGGAACTACAATGAGCAGTTCTTC.

The chain combines TRBV5-6 with TRBJ1-1; D not resolved. Deletions cut 3 bases from V and 11 bases from J, with 17 bases between. The CDR3 is 13 amino acids. CDR1 is SGHDT and CDR2 is YYEEEE in the germline V gene. The chain's CDR3 is CASSYLNQGFAFF. The DNA for the CDR3 is TGTGCCAGCAGCTACTTAAACCAAGGTTTCGCTTTCTTT.

V usage is TRBV6-5 and J usage is TRBJ2-7; no reliable D call. CDR1 and CDR2 from the germline V gene are MNHEY and SVGAGI. V lost 6 bases and J 2 bases, leaving 14 bases between the germline ends. The CDR3 runs 14 residues. CDR3 sequence reads: CASRLTIRPYEQYF. DNA of the CDR3: TGTGCCAGCAGGCTAACTATAAGGCCCTACGAGCAGTACTTC.

The J gene is TRBJ1-2, the V gene TRBV30; D is unclear. There are 13 residues in the CDR3. V was pared by 0 bases and J by 0 bases, with 5 bases between. Germline V gives CDR1 GTSNPN, CDR2 SVGIG (reference sequence). The CDR3 is CAWSVSANYGYTF. The CDR3 DNA follows: TGTGCCTGGAGTGTAAGCGCTAACTATGGCTACACCTTC.

The chain has TRBV11-1 and TRBJ2-5; perhaps TRBD1 as D (5 bases). Germline CDR1 and CDR2: SGHAT and FQDESV (reference sequence). The CDR3 is made up of 14 amino acids. The germline V and J ends were trimmed by 1 base and 2 bases, with 8 bases remaining between them. The CDR3 loop reads CASSLGGAQETQYF. The CDR3 coding sequence is TGTGCCAGCAGCTTAGGGGGCGCTCAAGAGACCCAGTACTTC.